These T cell receptor beta chains were read from a single sample in a study of cytomegalovirus exposure and HLA in healthy donors. Libraries were prepared by immunoSEQ multiplex PCR; TCRdb keeps only in-frame clonotypes and omits some of them. This table lists fewer than 85,000 clones. Input material: PBMCs. These receptors all stem from a man between 45 and 60 years old in good health and CMV-seropositive. Both conserved end residues are part of each CDR3. The D gene is left open where the match is weak. A clone size is listed for some rows: how often the clone was seen (once, few, many), or a class if it is expanded.

clone_size: .
d_call: TRBD1
v_call: TRBV27
j_call: TRBJ1-1
cdr3_aa: CASSAGTGSEAFF
cdr3_nt: TGTGCCAGCAGTGCGGGGACAGGCAGTGAAGCTTTCTTT

clone_size: .
d_call: .
v_call: TRBV5-1
j_call: TRBJ2-5
cdr3_aa: CASSFSRGGVTETQYF
cdr3_nt: TGCGCCAGCAGCTTTTCGAGGGGGGGGGTAACGGAGACCCAGTACTTC

clone_size: .
d_call: TRBD1
v_call: TRBV5-1
j_call: TRBJ2-5
cdr3_aa: CASSSRRDSQETQYF
cdr3_nt: TGCGCCAGCAGCTCCCGACGGGACAGCCAAGAGACCCAGTACTTC

clone_size: .
d_call: .
v_call: TRBV30
j_call: TRBJ2-2
cdr3_aa: CAWSVEGARELFF
cdr3_nt: TGTGCCTGGAGTGTGGAGGGGGCAAGGGAGCTGTTTTTT

clone_size: .
d_call: .
v_call: TRBV28
j_call: TRBJ2-2
cdr3_aa: CASSLGGGPANTGELFF
cdr3_nt: TGTGCCAGCAGTTTAGGGGGGGGGCCGGCGAACACCGGGGAGCTGTTTTTT

clone_size: medium-sized
d_call: TRBD2
v_call: TRBV4-1
j_call: TRBJ2-3
cdr3_aa: CASSLSREAGGLSDTQYF
cdr3_nt: TGCGCCAGCAGCCTTTCCCGTGAAGCGGGGGGTCTATCAGATACGCAGTATTTT

clone_size: .
d_call: TRBD1
v_call: TRBV27
j_call: TRBJ1-2
cdr3_aa: CASAIPGQGKGGYTF
cdr3_nt: TGTGCCAGCGCTATCCCGGGACAGGGAAAAGGTGGCTACACCTTC

clone_size: .
d_call: .
v_call: TRBV4-1
j_call: TRBJ2-5
cdr3_aa: CASSRPAEGWKETQYF
cdr3_nt: TGCGCCAGCAGCCGGCCCGCGGAGGGGTGGAAAGAGACCCAGTACTTC

clone_size: .
d_call: .
v_call: TRBV4-1
j_call: TRBJ2-2
cdr3_aa: CASSHEFGGVSPNTGELFF
cdr3_nt: TGCGCCAGCAGCCACGAATTTGGAGGGGTCTCCCCGAACACCGGGGAGCTGTTTTTT

clone_size: .
d_call: .
v_call: TRBV7-7
j_call: TRBJ2-3
cdr3_aa: CASSSSPGLFTDTQYF
cdr3_nt: TGTGCCAGCAGCTCCTCACCGGGACTGTTCACAGATACGCAGTATTTT

clone_size: .
d_call: TRBD1
v_call: TRBV4-2
j_call: TRBJ2-7
cdr3_aa: CASSQETGTYEQYF
cdr3_nt: TGTGCCAGCAGCCAAGAGACAGGGACCTACGAGCAGTACTTC

clone_size: .
d_call: .
v_call: TRBV9
j_call: TRBJ2-1
cdr3_aa: CASSGLRGEQFF
cdr3_nt: TGTGCCAGCAGCGGTCTACGGGGGGAGCAGTTCTTC

clone_size: .
d_call: .
v_call: TRBV6-6
j_call: TRBJ1-2
cdr3_aa: CASSSGLYGYTF
cdr3_nt: TGTGCCAGCAGCTCCGGTTTATATGGCTACACCTTC

clone_size: .
d_call: TRBD1
v_call: TRBV5-1
j_call: TRBJ2-5
cdr3_aa: CASIRDSLQETQYF
cdr3_nt: TGCGCCAGCATTCGGGACAGCCTCCAAGAGACCCAGTACTTC

clone_size: .
d_call: .
v_call: TRBV4-1
j_call: TRBJ1-2
cdr3_aa: CASSQAGSPLRGYTF
cdr3_nt: TGCGCCAGCAGCCAAGCTGGATCCCCTTTGAGGGGCTACACCTTC

clone_size: .
d_call: TRBD1
v_call: TRBV14
j_call: TRBJ1-1
cdr3_aa: CASGSLQGDTEAFF
cdr3_nt: TGTGCCAGCGGTAGCCTTCAGGGGGACACTGAAGCTTTCTTT

clone_size: .
d_call: TRBD2
v_call: TRBV4-1
j_call: TRBJ2-1
cdr3_aa: CASSQDLRGGARYNEQFF
cdr3_nt: TGCGCCAGCAGCCAAGATCTCCGGGGGGGAGCCCGCTACAATGAGCAGTTCTTC

clone_size: .
d_call: .
v_call: TRBV7-2
j_call: TRBJ2-3
cdr3_aa: CASSPGGPADTQYF
cdr3_nt: TGTGCCAGCAGCCCCGGCGGGCCGGCAGATACGCAGTATTTT

clone_size: .
d_call: .
v_call: TRBV18
j_call: TRBJ2-1
cdr3_aa: CASSQDSGKYDNEQFF
cdr3_nt: TGTGCCAGCTCACAGGATTCAGGGAAATACGACAATGAGCAGTTCTTC

clone_size: .
d_call: .
v_call: TRBV5-1
j_call: TRBJ2-7
cdr3_aa: CAGSNQGGSYEQYF
cdr3_nt: TGCGCCGGCAGCAACCAGGGCGGCTCTTACGAGCAGTACTTC

clone_size: .
d_call: TRBD1
v_call: TRBV25-1
j_call: TRBJ2-6
cdr3_aa: CASSGHTGGYSGANVLTF
cdr3_nt: TGTGCCAGCAGTGGACACACAGGGGGCTACTCTGGGGCCAACGTCCTGACTTTC

clone_size: .
d_call: .
v_call: TRBV6-6
j_call: TRBJ1-2
cdr3_aa: CASSKDGLAYGYTF
cdr3_nt: TGTGCCAGCAGTAAAGACGGACTGGCCTATGGCTACACCTTC

clone_size: .
d_call: TRBD1
v_call: TRBV9
j_call: TRBJ1-2
cdr3_aa: CASSPRTGEGYGYTF
cdr3_nt: TGTGCCAGCAGCCCCAGGACAGGGGAGGGCTATGGCTACACCTTC

clone_size: .
d_call: TRBD2
v_call: TRBV25-1
j_call: TRBJ2-3
cdr3_aa: CASSGVREGMQYF
cdr3_nt: TGTGCCAGCAGCGGCGTTAGGGAGGGGATGCAGTATTTT

clone_size: .
d_call: .
v_call: TRBV7-3
j_call: TRBJ2-5
cdr3_aa: CASSFQGSWETQYF
cdr3_nt: TGTGCCAGCAGCTTTCAAGGGAGCTGGGAGACCCAGTACTTC

clone_size: .
d_call: .
v_call: TRBV4-2
j_call: TRBJ1-1
cdr3_aa: CASSQVGGPLNTEAFF
cdr3_nt: TGTGCCAGCAGCCAAGTGGGGGGACCGTTGAACACTGAAGCTTTCTTT

clone_size: .
d_call: .
v_call: TRBV19
j_call: TRBJ1-1
cdr3_aa: CASSVRITEAFF
cdr3_nt: TGTGCCAGTAGTGTGAGAATCACTGAAGCTTTCTTT

clone_size: .
d_call: TRBD2
v_call: TRBV4-1
j_call: TRBJ2-1
cdr3_aa: CASSQVRLAGASNEQFF
cdr3_nt: TGCGCCAGCAGCCAAGTCCGGCTAGCGGGAGCTAGTAATGAGCAGTTCTTC

clone_size: .
d_call: TRBD1
v_call: TRBV9
j_call: TRBJ1-1
cdr3_aa: CASSPGGSAEAFF
cdr3_nt: TGTGCCAGCAGCCCAGGGGGTTCCGCTGAAGCTTTCTTT

clone_size: .
d_call: TRBD2
v_call: TRBV7-3
j_call: TRBJ2-1
cdr3_aa: CASTLEGLTSGAPHLYNEQFF
cdr3_nt: TGTGCCAGCACCCTCGAGGGCTTGACTAGCGGGGCCCCTCACCTCTACAATGAGCAGTTCTTC

clone_size: .
d_call: TRBD1
v_call: TRBV30
j_call: TRBJ2-3
cdr3_aa: CAWKRTGGRDTQYF
cdr3_nt: TGTGCCTGGAAGAGGACAGGGGGCAGAGATACGCAGTATTTT

clone_size: .
d_call: TRBD1
v_call: TRBV7-9
j_call: TRBJ2-1
cdr3_aa: CASSQGSRQGYNEQFF
cdr3_nt: TGTGCCAGCAGCCAAGGATCGAGACAGGGGTACAATGAGCAGTTCTTC

clone_size: .
d_call: .
v_call: TRBV5-6
j_call: TRBJ1-1
cdr3_aa: CASSPLGDTEAFF
cdr3_nt: TGTGCCAGCAGCCCTTTAGGGGACACTGAAGCTTTCTTT

clone_size: .
d_call: TRBD1
v_call: TRBV27
j_call: TRBJ1-4
cdr3_aa: CASSFRTGLNEKLFF
cdr3_nt: TGTGCCAGCAGTTTCCGGACAGGGTTGAATGAAAAACTGTTTTTT

clone_size: .
d_call: .
v_call: TRBV29-1
j_call: TRBJ1-5
cdr3_aa: CSVGAASNQPQHF
cdr3_nt: TGCAGCGTTGGGGCCGCGAGCAATCAGCCCCAGCATTTT

clone_size: .
d_call: TRBD1
v_call: TRBV19
j_call: TRBJ1-1
cdr3_aa: CASSTRDSSMNTEAFF
cdr3_nt: TGTGCCAGTAGTACCCGGGACAGCAGTATGAACACTGAAGCTTTCTTT

clone_size: .
d_call: TRBD1
v_call: TRBV30
j_call: TRBJ1-1
cdr3_aa: CAWNRQGERAEAFF
cdr3_nt: TGTGCCTGGAACAGACAGGGGGAGAGGGCTGAAGCTTTCTTT

clone_size: .
d_call: TRBD2
v_call: TRBV5-6
j_call: TRBJ2-1
cdr3_aa: CASSRLLAGGQFF
cdr3_nt: TGTGCCAGCAGCCGACTCCTAGCGGGGGGGCAGTTCTTC

clone_size: .
d_call: TRBD1
v_call: TRBV29-1
j_call: TRBJ2-1
cdr3_aa: CSVERTGGDEQFF
cdr3_nt: TGCAGCGTTGAAAGGACAGGGGGCGATGAGCAGTTCTTC

clone_size: .
d_call: .
v_call: TRBV7-2
j_call: TRBJ1-1
cdr3_aa: CASSFQQVRAFF
cdr3_nt: TGTGCCAGCAGCTTTCAACAGGTTCGCGCTTTCTTT

clone_size: .
d_call: .
v_call: TRBV6-5
j_call: TRBJ1-5
cdr3_aa: CASSYSTRGNQPQHF
cdr3_nt: TGTGCCAGCAGTTACTCGACGCGGGGCAATCAGCCCCAGCATTTT

clone_size: .
d_call: .
v_call: TRBV19
j_call: TRBJ1-5
cdr3_aa: CASSIDTDQPQHF
cdr3_nt: TGTGCCAGTAGTATAGATACGGATCAGCCCCAGCATTTT

clone_size: .
d_call: TRBD1
v_call: TRBV9
j_call: TRBJ2-4
cdr3_aa: CASSGGQGAGNIQYF
cdr3_nt: TGTGCCAGCAGCGGGGGACAGGGGGCTGGAAACATTCAGTACTTC

clone_size: .
d_call: .
v_call: TRBV6-1
j_call: TRBJ1-1
cdr3_aa: CASRLVRGTEAFF
cdr3_nt: TGTGCCAGCAGATTAGTCCGTGGCACTGAAGCTTTCTTT

clone_size: .
d_call: .
v_call: TRBV11-1
j_call: TRBJ1-1
cdr3_aa: CASSLGGGTNTEAFF
cdr3_nt: TGTGCCAGCAGCTTAGGAGGGGGTACCAACACTGAAGCTTTCTTT

clone_size: .
d_call: TRBD2
v_call: TRBV30
j_call: TRBJ2-5
cdr3_aa: CAWSVNGHGGETQYF
cdr3_nt: TGTGCCTGGAGTGTAAATGGCCACGGGGGGGAGACCCAGTACTTC

clone_size: .
d_call: TRBD1
v_call: TRBV4-1
j_call: TRBJ1-1
cdr3_aa: CASSQDPGGRTEAFF
cdr3_nt: TGCGCCAGCAGCCAAGACCCAGGGGGAAGAACTGAAGCTTTCTTT